This T cell receptor beta chain was recorded in a study of blood T cell repertoires in COVID-19. Study summary: Both acute and convalescent COVID-19 samples were obtained from the United States, Italy and Spain. Sources were T cells, B-cell-depleted T cells, or PBMCs; the material itself was cDNA or gDNA.

The CDR3 runs to 16 residues. The germline gives CDR1 KGHDR, CDR2 SFDVKD. Trimming stripped 4 bases from V and 0 bases from J, with 12 bases between. The authors' processing: Reference gene primer amplification gave estimated nucleated cell counts. TCRdb keeps only in-frame clones here, not all; method: immunoSEQ multiplex PCR. V, J and clone size are those of that table, while D and trimming were read from the DNA. The sample records approximately 88,000 clones, about 90% being singletons. The source material was peripheral blood. This chain joins TRBV24-1 and TRBJ1-5; unclear D gene. The source of this sequence is a male donor with acute or convalescent COVID-19. The CDR3 here is CATSEGRGYSNQPQHF. The CDR3 DNA reads TGTGCCACCAGTGAGGGTCGCGGGTATAGCAATCAGCCCCAGCATTTT.